This TCR beta chain was captured in a study of CD8+CD57+ T cells in acquired aplastic anemia. Whole-study context: DNA per sorted CD4+ or CD8+ sample ranged about 0.2 to 30 ug, averaging roughly 3.2 ug. Findings and caveats of the study: Patients shared approximately 30 CD8+ CDR3 sequences with controls.

Genomic DNA was employed as the template in profiling TCR beta VDJ and CDR3. TCRdb re-called the reads with MiXCR, one entry per CDR3 protein. The data show approximately 380,000 distinct CDR3 sequences, roughly 68% seen once. This CDR3 is built from 14 residues. Germline values: CDR1 LNHNV, CDR2 YYDKDF (reference sequence). This clonotype has just one count. The antigen remains undetermined. Sequence at one end of the junction differs from germline and may be a read error. V usage is TRBV15 and J usage is TRBJ1-2; possible D gene TRBD1, 6 bases. The sequence came from a human donor in good health, serving as a control. The sequenced sample was sorted CD4+, CD8+, or CD8+CD57+ T cells (not recorded which) from PBMCs. DNA for the CDR3: TGTGCCAGCAGCCGTGGACAGCCGTTATATGGCTACACCTTC. Amino acid sequence: CASSRGQPLYGYTF.